These T cell receptor beta chains were read from a single sample in a study of T cell repertoires in cytomegalovirus infection. In TCRdb, the reads were re-called with MiXCR into one record per CDR3 protein. The sample shows 450,000 to 600,000 distinct CDR3 sequences, 10% to 12% of them seen only once. Sequenced sample: PBMCs. These receptors were collected from a human donor in good health (CMV status not recorded). Some clones in this sample may be carry-over from other donors' samples. CDR3s include the opening cysteine and the closing phenylalanine or tryptophan. Fields, in order: CDR3 DNA, CDR3 protein, D gene, V gene, J gene, CDR3 length, clone size. D genes are given only for firm matches. Expanded clones get a size class; other rows say once, few or many, or leave the size out.

DNA: TGTGCCAGCAGCCAGGGGCCTTCTGGAAACACCATATATTTT
CDR3: CASSQGPSGNTIYF
D: -
V: TRBV3-1
J: TRBJ1-3
length: 14
size: -

DNA: TGTGCCAGCAGCTTAGGTCTAGTTGACTACAATGAGCAGTTCTTC
CDR3: CASSLGLVDYNEQFF
D: -
V: TRBV7-9
J: TRBJ2-1
length: 15
size: many

DNA: TGCGCCAGCAGTGGGCCAGGAATCAATGAGCAGTTCTTC
CDR3: CASSGPGINEQFF
D: -
V: TRBV10-2
J: TRBJ2-1
length: 13
size: -

DNA: TGTGCCAGCAGCTTAAGGAGCCGGGCCCAGTACTTC
CDR3: CASSLRSRAQYF
D: -
V: TRBV7-8
J: TRBJ2-5
length: 12
size: many

DNA: TGTGCCAGCAGGAGCTCTAACTATGGCTACACCTTC
CDR3: CASRSSNYGYTF
D: -
V: TRBV28
J: TRBJ1-2
length: 12
size: many

DNA: TGTGCCAGCAGGGGACAGGCAGGCAGCTCCCGCTATGGCTACACCTTC
CDR3: CASRGQAGSSRYGYTF
D: TRBD1
V: TRBV27
J: TRBJ1-2
length: 16
size: few

DNA: TGTGCCAGCAGCGCGCAAGCGAGATCCTACAATGAGCAGTTCTTC
CDR3: CASSAQARSYNEQFF
D: -
V: TRBV6-2/TRBV6-3
J: TRBJ2-1
length: 15
size: many

DNA: TGTGCCAGCAGCCTCCTGCTGGGCAGCACAGATACGCAGTATTTT
CDR3: CASSLLLGSTDTQYF
D: -
V: TRBV2
J: TRBJ2-3
length: 15
size: many

DNA: TGCAGTGCTCTGGGAGTGAACACTGAAGCTTTCTTT
CDR3: CSALGVNTEAFF
D: -
V: TRBV20-1
J: TRBJ1-1
length: 12
size: -

DNA: TGTGCCAGCAGTGGGGACAGGAGTGGTGGCTACACCTTC
CDR3: CASSGDRSGGYTF
D: TRBD1
V: TRBV2
J: TRBJ1-2
length: 13
size: many

DNA: TGTGCCAGTAGTATCTTGGGGGCAGGGCAGGATACGCAGTATTTT
CDR3: CASSILGAGQDTQYF
D: -
V: TRBV19
J: TRBJ2-3
length: 15
size: many

DNA: TGTGCCACCAGCAGAGATATCGGGACAGGGGGCCTTTTTAACTATGGCTACACCTTC
CDR3: CATSRDIGTGGLFNYGYTF
D: TRBD1
V: TRBV15
J: TRBJ1-2
length: 19
size: many

DNA: TGTGCCACCAGTGAGGGACAGAGAACTTCATCGAACACCGGGGAGCTGTTTTTT
CDR3: CATSEGQRTSSNTGELFF
D: TRBD1
V: TRBV24-1
J: TRBJ2-2
length: 18
size: many

DNA: TGTGCCAGCAGCTCGACGACAGGGATAAACACTGAAGCTTTCTTT
CDR3: CASSSTTGINTEAFF
D: TRBD1
V: TRBV7-2
J: TRBJ1-1
length: 15
size: many

DNA: TGCAGCGTTGAGGAGTATCGGCGCCAAGAGACCCAGTACTTC
CDR3: CSVEEYRRQETQYF
D: -
V: TRBV29-1
J: TRBJ2-5
length: 14
size: -

DNA: TGCAGTGCTGCGTTCACTGAAGCTTTCTTT
CDR3: CSAAFTEAFF
D: -
V: TRBV20-1
J: TRBJ1-1
length: 10
size: many

DNA: TGTGCCAGCAGCATGGGACAGAAGAACACTGAAGCTTTCTTT
CDR3: CASSMGQKNTEAFF
D: TRBD1
V: TRBV12-3/TRBV12-4
J: TRBJ1-1
length: 14
size: many

DNA: TGTGCCAGCAGTGGAGGGACTGCGGAGACCCAGTACTTC
CDR3: CASSGGTAETQYF
D: -
V: TRBV7-8
J: TRBJ2-5
length: 13
size: many

DNA: TGCAGTGCAGAGGAGGACACGGTATCCTACGAGCAGTACTTC
CDR3: CSAEEDTVSYEQYF
D: -
V: TRBV20-1
J: TRBJ2-7
length: 14
size: -

DNA: TGTGCCAGCAGCGTACTTGCAGGCACTGAAGCTTTCTTT
CDR3: CASSVLAGTEAFF
D: -
V: TRBV9
J: TRBJ1-1
length: 13
size: -

DNA: TGTGCCACCGCTAGTGAGCCAAGATATGGCTACACCTTC
CDR3: CATASEPRYGYTF
D: -
V: TRBV10-3
J: TRBJ1-2
length: 13
size: many

DNA: TGCAGTGCTAGAGACCTCGGGACTGCCGCCTACGAGCAGTACTTC
CDR3: CSARDLGTAAYEQYF
D: -
V: TRBV20-1
J: TRBJ2-7
length: 15
size: many

DNA: TGTGCCAGCAGCCCATGGTCTGTGGAGACCCAGTACTTC
CDR3: CASSPWSVETQYF
D: -
V: TRBV14
J: TRBJ2-5
length: 13
size: -

DNA: TGTGCCAGCAGCGGGGACAGCTCCTACGAGCAGTACTTC
CDR3: CASSGDSSYEQYF
D: TRBD1
V: TRBV2
J: TRBJ2-7
length: 13
size: many

DNA: TGTGCCAGCAGCCTCCGGGACGGGAATCAGCCCCAGCATTTT
CDR3: CASSLRDGNQPQHF
D: -
V: TRBV7-6
J: TRBJ1-5
length: 14
size: many

DNA: TGTGCCAGCATGAGGGGGCTTTTAGACAATGAGCAGTTCTTC
CDR3: CASMRGLLDNEQFF
D: TRBD1
V: TRBV7-2
J: TRBJ2-1
length: 14
size: many

DNA: TGTGCCAGCAGTGGACCAGAGACCCAGTACTTC
CDR3: CASSGPETQYF
D: -
V: TRBV2
J: TRBJ2-5
length: 11
size: few